This TCR beta chain was retrieved from a study of blood T cell repertoires in COVID-19. Study information: Nucleic acid was either cDNA or gDNA, and it came from T cells, B-cell-depleted T cells, or PBMCs.

Authors' data handling: For nucleated cells, counts were estimated from reference gene primer amplification. Here immunoSEQ multiplex PCR was the method, and the copy in TCRdb shows in-frame clones only, minus some. That table supplies the V and J calls and clone size; D and trimming were determined from the DNA. The data contain 300,000 to 450,000 clones, around 85% of them singletons. The germline CDR1 and CDR2 sequences are SNHLY and FYNNEI. This CDR3 has 16 residues. V was shortened by 4 bases and J by 5 bases, with 20 bases between the two germline ends. This sequence originates from a woman between 18 and 29 years old with acute or convalescent COVID-19. The chain carries TRBV2 and TRBJ1-1; D possibly corresponds to TRBD1 (6 bases). Sample: peripheral blood. The CDR3 nucleotides read TGTGCCAGCAGTGGTGGGGTTTCAGGGGTGGGAACTGAAGCTTTCTTT. This gives the protein CASSGGVSGVGTEAFF.